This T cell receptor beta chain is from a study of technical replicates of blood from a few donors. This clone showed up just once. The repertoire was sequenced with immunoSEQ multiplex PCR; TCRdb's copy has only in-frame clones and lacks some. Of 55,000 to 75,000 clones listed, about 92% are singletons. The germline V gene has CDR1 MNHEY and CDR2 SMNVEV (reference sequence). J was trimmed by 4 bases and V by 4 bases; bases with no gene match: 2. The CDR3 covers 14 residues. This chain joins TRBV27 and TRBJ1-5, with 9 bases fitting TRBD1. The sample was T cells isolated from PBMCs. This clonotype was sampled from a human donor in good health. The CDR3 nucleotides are TGTGCCAGCAGTTGGGGACAGGGTAATCAGCCCCAGCATTTT. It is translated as CASSWGQGNQPQHF.